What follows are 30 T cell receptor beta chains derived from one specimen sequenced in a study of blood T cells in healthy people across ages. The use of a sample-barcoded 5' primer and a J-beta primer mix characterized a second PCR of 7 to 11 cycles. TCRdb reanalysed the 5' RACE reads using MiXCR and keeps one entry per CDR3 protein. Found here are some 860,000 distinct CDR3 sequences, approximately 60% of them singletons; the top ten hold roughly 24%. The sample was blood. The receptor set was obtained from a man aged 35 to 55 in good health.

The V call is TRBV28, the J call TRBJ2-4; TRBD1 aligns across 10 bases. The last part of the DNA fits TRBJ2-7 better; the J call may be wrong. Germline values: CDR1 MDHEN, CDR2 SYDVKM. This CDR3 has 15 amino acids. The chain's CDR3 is CASSSWTGGRGEQYF. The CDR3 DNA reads TGTGCCAGCAGTTCCTGGACAGGGGGACGAGGCGAGCAGTACTTC.

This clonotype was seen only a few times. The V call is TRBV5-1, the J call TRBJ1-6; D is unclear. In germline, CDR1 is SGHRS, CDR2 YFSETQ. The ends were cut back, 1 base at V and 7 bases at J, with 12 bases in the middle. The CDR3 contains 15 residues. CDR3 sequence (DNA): TGCGCCAGCAGCTTGATACAAGGGAAAAATTCACCCCTCCACTTT. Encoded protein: CASSLIQGKNSPLHF.

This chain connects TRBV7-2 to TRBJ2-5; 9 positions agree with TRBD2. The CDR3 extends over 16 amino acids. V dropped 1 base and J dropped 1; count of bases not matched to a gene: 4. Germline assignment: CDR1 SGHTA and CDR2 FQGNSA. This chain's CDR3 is CASSLVVRGGQETQYF. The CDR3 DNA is TGTGCCAGCAGCTTAGTCGTGCGGGGGGGCCAAGAGACCCAGTACTTC. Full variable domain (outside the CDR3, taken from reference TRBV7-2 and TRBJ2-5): GAGVSQSPSNKVTEKGKDVELRCDPISGHTALYWYRQSLGQGLEFLIYFQGNSAPDKSGLPSDRFSAERTGGSVSTLTIQRTQQEDSAVYLCASSLVVRGGQETQYFGPGTRLLVL.

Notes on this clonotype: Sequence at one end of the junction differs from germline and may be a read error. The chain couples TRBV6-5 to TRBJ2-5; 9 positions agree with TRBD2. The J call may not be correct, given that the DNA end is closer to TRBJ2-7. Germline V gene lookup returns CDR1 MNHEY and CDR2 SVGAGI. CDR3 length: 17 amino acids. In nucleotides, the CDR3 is TGTGCCAGCAGTTACTCGAGGCTAGCGGGATACTCCCACGAGCAGTACTTC. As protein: CASSYSRLAGYSHEQYF.

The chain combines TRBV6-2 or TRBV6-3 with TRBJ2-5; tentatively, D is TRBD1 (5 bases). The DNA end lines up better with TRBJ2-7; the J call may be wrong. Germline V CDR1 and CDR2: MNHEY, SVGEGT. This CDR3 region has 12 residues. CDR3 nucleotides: TGTGCCAGCGCCCAGGGAACCTACGAGCAGTACTTC. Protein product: CASAQGTYEQYF.

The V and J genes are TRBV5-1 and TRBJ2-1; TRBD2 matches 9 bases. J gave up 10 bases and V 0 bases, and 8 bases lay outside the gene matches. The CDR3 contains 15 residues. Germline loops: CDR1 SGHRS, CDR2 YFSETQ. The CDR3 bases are TGCGCCAGCAGCTTGGAAGGCGCTAGCGGGGACGAGCAGTTCTTC. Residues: CASSLEGASGDEQFF.

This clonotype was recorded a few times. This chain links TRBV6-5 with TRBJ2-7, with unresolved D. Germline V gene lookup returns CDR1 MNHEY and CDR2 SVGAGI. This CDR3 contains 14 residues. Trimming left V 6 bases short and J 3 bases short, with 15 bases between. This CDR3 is CASRKGYGDYEQYF. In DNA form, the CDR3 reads TGTGCCAGCAGGAAAGGGTATGGTGACTACGAGCAGTACTTC.

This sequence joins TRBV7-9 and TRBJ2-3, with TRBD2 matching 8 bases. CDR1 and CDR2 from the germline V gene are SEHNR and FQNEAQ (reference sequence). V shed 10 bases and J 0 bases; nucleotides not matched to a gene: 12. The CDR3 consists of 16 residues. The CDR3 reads CATPKTLAGSTDTQYF. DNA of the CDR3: TGTGCCACCCCGAAAACATTAGCGGGAAGCACAGATACGCAGTATTTT.

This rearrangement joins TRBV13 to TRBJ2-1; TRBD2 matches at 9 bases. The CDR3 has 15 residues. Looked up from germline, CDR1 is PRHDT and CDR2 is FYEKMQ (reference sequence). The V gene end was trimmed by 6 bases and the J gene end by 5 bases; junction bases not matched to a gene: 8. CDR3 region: CASRGGTSRNNEQFF. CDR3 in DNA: TGTGCCAGCAGGGGGGGGACTAGCCGAAACAATGAGCAGTTCTTC.

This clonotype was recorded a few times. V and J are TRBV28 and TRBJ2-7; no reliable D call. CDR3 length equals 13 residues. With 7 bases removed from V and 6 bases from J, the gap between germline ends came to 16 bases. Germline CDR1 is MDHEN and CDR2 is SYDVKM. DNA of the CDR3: TGTGCCAGCATAAGCCAACGGGTGGGCGAGCAGTACTTC. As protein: CASISQRVGEQYF.

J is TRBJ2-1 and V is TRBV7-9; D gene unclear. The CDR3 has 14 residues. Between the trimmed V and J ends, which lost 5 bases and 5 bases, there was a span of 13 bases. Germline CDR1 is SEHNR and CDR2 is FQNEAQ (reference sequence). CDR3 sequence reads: CASSPAQTHNEQFF. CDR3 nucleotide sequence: TGTGCCAGCAGCCCGGCCCAGACCCACAATGAGCAGTTCTTC.

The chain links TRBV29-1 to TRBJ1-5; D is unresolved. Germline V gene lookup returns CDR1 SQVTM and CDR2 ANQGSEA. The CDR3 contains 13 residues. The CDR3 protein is CNGSDGINQPQHF. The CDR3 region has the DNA TGCAACGGGTCGGACGGTATAAATCAGCCCCAGCATTTT.

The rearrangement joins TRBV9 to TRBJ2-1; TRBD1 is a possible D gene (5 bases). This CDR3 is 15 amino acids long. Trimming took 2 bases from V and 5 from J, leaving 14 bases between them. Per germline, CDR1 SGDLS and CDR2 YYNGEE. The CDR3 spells CASSVGPRPDNEQFF. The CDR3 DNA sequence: TGTGCCAGCAGCGTGGGGCCCCGACCCGACAATGAGCAGTTCTTC. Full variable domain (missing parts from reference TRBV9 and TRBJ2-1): DSGVTQTPKHLITATGQRVTLRCSPRSGDLSVYWYQQSLDQGLQFLIQYYNGEERAKGNILERFSAQQFPDLHSELNLSSLELGDSALYFCASSVGPRPDNEQFFGPGTRLTVL.

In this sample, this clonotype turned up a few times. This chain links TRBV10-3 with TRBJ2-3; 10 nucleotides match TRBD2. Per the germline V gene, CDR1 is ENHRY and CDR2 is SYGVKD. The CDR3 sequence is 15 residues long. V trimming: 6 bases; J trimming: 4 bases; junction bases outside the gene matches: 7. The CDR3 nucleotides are TGTGCCATCAGCAACCCGGGACTAGCGCCAGATACGCAGTATTTT. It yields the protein CAISNPGLAPDTQYF.

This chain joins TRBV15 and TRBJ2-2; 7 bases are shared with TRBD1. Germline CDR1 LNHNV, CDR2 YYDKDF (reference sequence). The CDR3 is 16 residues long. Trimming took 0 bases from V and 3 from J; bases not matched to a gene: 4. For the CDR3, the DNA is TGTGCCACCAGCAGAGATAGGGACAGATACACCGGGGAGCTGTTTTTT. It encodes CATSRDRDRYTGELFF.

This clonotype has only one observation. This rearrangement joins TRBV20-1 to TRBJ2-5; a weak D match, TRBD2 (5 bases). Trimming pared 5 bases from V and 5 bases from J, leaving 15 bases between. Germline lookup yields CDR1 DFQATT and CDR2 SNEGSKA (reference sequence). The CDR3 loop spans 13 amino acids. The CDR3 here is CSAALVRRETQYF. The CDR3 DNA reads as TGCAGTGCTGCACTAGTCCGTCGGGAGACCCAGTACTTC.

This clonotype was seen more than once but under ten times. CDR3 sequence reads: CASRTRTGEETQYF. Written as DNA, the CDR3 is TGTGCCAGCAGAACTCGGACCGGGGAAGAGACCCAGTACTTC. The V gene is TRBV2, the J gene TRBJ2-5, with a possible D match to TRBD2 (5 bases). The CDR3 length is 14 residues. The germline V gene encodes CDR1 SNHLY and CDR2 FYNNEI. Between the trimmed V and J ends, which lost 6 bases and 3 bases, there was a span of 14 bases.

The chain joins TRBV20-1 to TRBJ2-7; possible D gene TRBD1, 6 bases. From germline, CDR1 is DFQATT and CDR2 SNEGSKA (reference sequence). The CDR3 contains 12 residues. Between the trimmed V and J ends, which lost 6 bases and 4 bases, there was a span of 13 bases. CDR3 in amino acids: CSALGQQYEQYF. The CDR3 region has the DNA TGCAGTGCCCTCGGACAGCAATACGAGCAGTACTTC.

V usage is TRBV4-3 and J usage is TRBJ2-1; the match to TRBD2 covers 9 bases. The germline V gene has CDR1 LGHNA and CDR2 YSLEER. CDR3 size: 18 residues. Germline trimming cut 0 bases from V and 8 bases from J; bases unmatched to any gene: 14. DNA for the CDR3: TGCGCCAGCAGCCAAGAGACAGGAGCGGGGGGAGTGGGCTATGAGCAGTTCTTC. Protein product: CASSQETGAGGVGYEQFF.

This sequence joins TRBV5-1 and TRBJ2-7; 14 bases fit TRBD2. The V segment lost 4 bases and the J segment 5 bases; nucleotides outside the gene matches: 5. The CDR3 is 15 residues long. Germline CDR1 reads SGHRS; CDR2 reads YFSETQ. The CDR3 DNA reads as TGCGCCAGCAGCAAAGGGACTAGCGGGAGCCACGAGCAGTACTTC. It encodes CASSKGTSGSHEQYF.

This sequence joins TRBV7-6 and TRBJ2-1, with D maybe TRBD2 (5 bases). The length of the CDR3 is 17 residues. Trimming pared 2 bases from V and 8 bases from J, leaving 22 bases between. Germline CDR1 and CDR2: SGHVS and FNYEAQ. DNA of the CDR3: TGTGCCAGCAGCTTATGGGCCAATTCCGGAGGTCGGGATGAGCAGTTCTTC. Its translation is CASSLWANSGGRDEQFF.

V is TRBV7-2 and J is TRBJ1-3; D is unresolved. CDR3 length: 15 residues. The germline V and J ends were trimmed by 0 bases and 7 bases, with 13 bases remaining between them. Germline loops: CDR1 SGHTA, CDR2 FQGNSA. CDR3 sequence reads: CASSLAAETWNTIYF. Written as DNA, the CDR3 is TGTGCCAGCAGCTTAGCGGCAGAGACCTGGAACACCATATATTTT.

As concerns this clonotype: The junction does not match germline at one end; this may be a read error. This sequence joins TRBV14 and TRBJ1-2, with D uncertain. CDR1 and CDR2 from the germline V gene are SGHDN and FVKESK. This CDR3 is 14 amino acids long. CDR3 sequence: CARSRRTASRSYTF. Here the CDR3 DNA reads TGTGCCCGCAGCCGACGGACGGCCAGCCGGAGCTACACCTTC.

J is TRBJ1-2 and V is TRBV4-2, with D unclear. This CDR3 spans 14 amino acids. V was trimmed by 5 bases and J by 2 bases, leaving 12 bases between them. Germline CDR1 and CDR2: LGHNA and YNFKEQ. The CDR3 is CASSAMTVNYGYTF. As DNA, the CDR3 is TGTGCCAGCAGCGCGATGACTGTCAACTATGGCTACACCTTC.

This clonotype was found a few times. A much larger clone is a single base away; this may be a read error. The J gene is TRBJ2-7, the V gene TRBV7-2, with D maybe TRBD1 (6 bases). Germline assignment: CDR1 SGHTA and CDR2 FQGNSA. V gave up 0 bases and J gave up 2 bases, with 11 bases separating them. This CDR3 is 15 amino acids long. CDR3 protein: CASSLATGGTYEQYF. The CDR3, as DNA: TGTGCCAGCAGCTTAGCGACAGGAGGAACCTACGAGCAGTACTTC.

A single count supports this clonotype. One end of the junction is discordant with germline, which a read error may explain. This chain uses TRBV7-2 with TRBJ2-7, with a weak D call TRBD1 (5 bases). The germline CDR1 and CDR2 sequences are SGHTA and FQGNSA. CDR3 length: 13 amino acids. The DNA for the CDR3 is TGTGCCAGCGGCTTCAGGTCCGACAGCGAGCAGTACTTC. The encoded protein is CASGFRSDSEQYF. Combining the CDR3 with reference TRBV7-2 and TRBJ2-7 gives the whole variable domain GAGVSQSPSNKVTEKGKDVELRCDPISGHTALYWYRQSLGQGLEFLIYFQGNSAPDKSGLPSDRFSAERTGGSVSTLTIQRTQQEDSAVYLCASGFRSDSEQYFGPGTRLTVT.

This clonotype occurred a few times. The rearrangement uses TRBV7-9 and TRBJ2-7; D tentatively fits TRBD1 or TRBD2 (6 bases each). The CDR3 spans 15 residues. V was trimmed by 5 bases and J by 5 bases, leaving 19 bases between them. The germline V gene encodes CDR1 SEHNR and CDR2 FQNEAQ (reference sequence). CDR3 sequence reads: CASSLLLTEGDEQYF. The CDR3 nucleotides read TGTGCCAGCAGCCTCCTCTTGACGGAGGGGGACGAGCAGTACTTC.

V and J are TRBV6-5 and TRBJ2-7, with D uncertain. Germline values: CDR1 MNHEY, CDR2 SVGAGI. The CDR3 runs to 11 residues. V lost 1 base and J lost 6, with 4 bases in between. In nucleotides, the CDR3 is TGTGCCAGCAGTTACTTGAGCGAGCAGTACTTC. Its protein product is CASSYLSEQYF.

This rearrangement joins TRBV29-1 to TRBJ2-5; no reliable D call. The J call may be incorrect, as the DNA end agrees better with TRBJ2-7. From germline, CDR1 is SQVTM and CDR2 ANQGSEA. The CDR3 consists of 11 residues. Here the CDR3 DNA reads TGCAGCGTTGCCCTGGTAGGCGAGCAGTACTTC. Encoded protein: CSVALVGEQYF.

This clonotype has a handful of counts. The CDR3 nucleotides read TGTGCCAGCAGCTTAGACCTCCCAGAGACCCAGTACTTC. Amino acids: CASSLDLPETQYF. The rearrangement joins TRBV11-2 to TRBJ2-7; D not resolved. The tail of the sequence fits TRBJ2-5 better, so the J call may be wrong. Germline CDR1 reads SGHAT; CDR2 reads FQNNGV. The CDR3 length is 13 residues.